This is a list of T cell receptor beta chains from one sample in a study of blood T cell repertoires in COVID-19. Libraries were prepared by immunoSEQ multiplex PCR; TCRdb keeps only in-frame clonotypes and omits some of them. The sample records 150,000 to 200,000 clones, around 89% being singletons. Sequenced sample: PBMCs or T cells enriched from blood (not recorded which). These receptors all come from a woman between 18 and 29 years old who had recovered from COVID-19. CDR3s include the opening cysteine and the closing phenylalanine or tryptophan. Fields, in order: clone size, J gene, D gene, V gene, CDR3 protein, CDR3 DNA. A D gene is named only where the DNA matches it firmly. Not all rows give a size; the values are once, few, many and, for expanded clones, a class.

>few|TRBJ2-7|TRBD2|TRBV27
CASSISGGRQTFYEQYF
TGTGCCAGCAGTATCAGCGGGGGACGACAGACTTTCTACGAGCAGTACTTC
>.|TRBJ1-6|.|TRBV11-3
CASSPGVSWNHYNSPLHF
TGTGCCAGCAGCCCCGGGGTTTCATGGAACCACTATAATTCACCCCTCCACTTT
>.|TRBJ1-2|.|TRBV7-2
CASSLGQRDGYTF
TGTGCCAGCAGCCTAGGACAGCGTGATGGCTACACCTTC
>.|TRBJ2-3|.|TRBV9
CASSSRDGRDTQYF
TGTGCCAGCAGCTCCCGGGATGGTCGGGATACGCAGTATTTT
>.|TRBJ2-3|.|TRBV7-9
CASSRWSTDTQYF
TGTGCCAGCAGCCGGTGGAGCACAGATACGCAGTATTTT
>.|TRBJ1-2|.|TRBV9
CASSVPGGGYTF
TGTGCCAGCAGCGTGCCGGGGGGTGGTTACACCTTC
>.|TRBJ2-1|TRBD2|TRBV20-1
CSASWGLTSDEQFF
TGCAGTGCTAGTTGGGGACTAACTTCCGATGAGCAGTTCTTC
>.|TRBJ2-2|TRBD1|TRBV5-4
CASSSGTGETGELFF
TGTGCCAGCAGTTCCGGGACAGGGGAAACTGGGGAGCTGTTTTTT
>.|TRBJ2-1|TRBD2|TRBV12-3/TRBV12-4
CASSLAGVEFF
TGTGCCAGCAGCCTAGCGGGAGTCGAGTTCTTC
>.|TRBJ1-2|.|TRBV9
CASSVSHRFYGYTF
TGTGCCAGCAGCGTATCCCACAGGTTCTATGGCTACACCTTC
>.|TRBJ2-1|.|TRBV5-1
CASSLGAQGNEQFF
TGCGCCAGCAGCTTGGGCGCGCAGGGGAATGAGCAGTTCTTC
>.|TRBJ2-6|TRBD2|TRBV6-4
CASSDVPSGRDTGANVLTF
TGTGCCAGCAGTGACGTCCCTAGCGGGAGGGACACTGGGGCCAACGTCCTGACTTTC
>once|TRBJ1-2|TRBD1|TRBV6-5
CASSRDRVRGYTF
TGTGCCAGCAGTCGGGACAGGGTCCGAGGCTACACCTTC
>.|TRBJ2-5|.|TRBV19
CASSIGPRSETQYF
TGTGCCAGTAGTATAGGGCCTAGGTCGGAGACCCAGTACTTC
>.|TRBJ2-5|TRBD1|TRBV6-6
CASSYPGQGRETQYF
TGTGCCAGCAGTTACCCCGGACAGGGGAGAGAGACCCAGTACTTC
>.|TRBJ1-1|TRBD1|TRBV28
CASSWTGYRLSFF
TGTGCCAGCAGTTGGACAGGCTATCGTTTGTCTTTCTTT
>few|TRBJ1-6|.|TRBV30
CAWSGVTNSPLHF
TGTGCCTGGAGCGGTGTCACGAATTCACCCCTCCACTTT
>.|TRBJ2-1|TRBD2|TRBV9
CASTARGGSYNEQFF
TGTGCCAGCACCGCACGGGGGGGCTCCTACAATGAGCAGTTCTTC
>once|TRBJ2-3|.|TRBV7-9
CASSLPAVSTQYF
TGTGCCAGCAGCTTACCGGCGGTCTCAACGCAGTATTTT
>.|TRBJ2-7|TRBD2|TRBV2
CAILLAGGYEQYF
TGTGCCATCCTACTAGCGGGAGGGTACGAGCAGTACTTC